This T cell receptor beta chain was captured in a study of CD8 T cells in Susac syndrome. Random-hexamer reverse transcription was applied to roughly 0.45 to 1 ug RNA. TCRdb ran MiXCR on the immunoSEQ multiplex PCR reads and lists one entry per CDR3 protein. The sample lists some 220,000 distinct CDR3 sequences, nearly 97% occurring once. The material sequenced was CD4+ T cells from PBMCs. The origin of this receptor is a human donor with multiple sclerosis.

DNA for the CDR3: TGTGCCAGCAGTGACGGGCCCTATGGCTACACCTTC. This gives the protein CASSDGPYGYTF. This chain uses TRBV6-4 with TRBJ1-2; unclear D gene. Germline loops: CDR1 MRHNA, CDR2 SNTAGT. CDR3 length: 12 residues. V shed 2 bases and J shed 4 bases, with 5 bases lying between them.